Described below is a single T cell receptor beta chain sequence and its context. This entry comes from a study of T cell changes during pregnancy in multiple sclerosis. This table comes from immunoSEQ multiplex PCR, and its TCRdb copy is limited to in-frame clones, with some not included. The repertoire holds under 50,000 clones, with about 91% as singletons. The CDR3 totals 16 residues. V was clipped by 1 base and J by 8 bases; unmatched bases: 11. Germline-derived CDR1 and CDR2 are SGHVS and FQNEAQ. The chain recombines TRBV7-8 with TRBJ1-2; 9 bases agree with TRBD1. This receptor was identified in a female donor with multiple sclerosis, enrolled in a pregnancy study. The specimen was CD8+ T cells from peripheral blood mononuclear cells, collected in the second trimester of pregnancy. The CDR3 nucleotides are TGTGCCAGCAGCTTAGTAAGCCGGGACAGGGCAGGAGGCTACACCTTC. It specifies CASSLVSRDRAGGYTF.